One and the same sample provided the 28 T cell receptor beta chains below, sequenced in a study of T cell changes during pregnancy in multiple sclerosis. The assay was immunoSEQ multiplex PCR, and TCRdb's table has in-frame clones only and misses some. The data hold 65,000 to 80,000 clones, with around 93% observed a single time. This specimen was peripheral blood, taken in the first trimester of pregnancy. All receptors derive from a female donor with multiple sclerosis, enrolled in a pregnancy study.

The chain employs TRBV19 and TRBJ2-1; D gene uncertain. Germline V gene data show CDR1 as LNHDA and CDR2 as SQIVND (reference sequence). The CDR3 is 13 amino acids. Trimming cost V 0 bases and J 10 bases, with 10 bases left between them. CDR3 in amino acids: CASSIDLVGEQFF. Here the CDR3 DNA reads TGTGCCAGTAGTATAGATTTGGTGGGCGAGCAGTTCTTC. The whole variable domain, filled in from reference TRBV19 and TRBJ2-1, reads DGGITQSPKYLFRKEGQNVTLSCEQNLNHDAMYWYRQDPGQGLRLIYYSQIVNDFQKGDIAEGYSVSREKKESFPLTVTSAQKNPTAFYLCASSIDLVGEQFFGPGTRLTVL.

J is TRBJ2-1 and V is TRBV19, with 11 nucleotides matching TRBD2. This CDR3 is built from 16 residues. With V trimmed by 6 bases and J by 10 bases, 14 bases remained unmatched. Germline CDR1 LNHDA, CDR2 SQIVND (reference sequence). In DNA form, the CDR3 reads TGTGCCAGTAGCCTCGCCGCCCTAGCGGGAGGCGGCGAGCAGTTCTTC. This sequence encodes CASSLAALAGGGEQFF. The full variable domain, in which reference TRBV19 and TRBJ2-1 provide the parts outside the CDR3, is DGGITQSPKYLFRKEGQNVTLSCEQNLNHDAMYWYRQDPGQGLRLIYYSQIVNDFQKGDIAEGYSVSREKKESFPLTVTSAQKNPTAFYLCASSLAALAGGGEQFFGPGTRLTVL.

This chain links TRBV28 with TRBJ2-2, with 12 bases aligning to TRBD2. Germline loops: CDR1 MDHEN, CDR2 SYDVKM. This CDR3 comprises 18 residues. J gave up 3 bases and V 1 base, and 6 bases lay outside the gene matches. The CDR3 loop reads CASSLLTSGSQHTGELFF. Here the CDR3 DNA reads TGTGCCAGCAGTTTATTGACTAGCGGGAGTCAGCACACCGGGGAGCTGTTTTTT.

This rearrangement joins TRBV15 to TRBJ2-5; the D gene is possibly TRBD2 (6 bases). V lost 4 bases and J lost 4, with 13 bases in between. Germline assignment: CDR1 LNHNV and CDR2 YYDKDF (reference sequence). This CDR3 region has 14 residues. CDR3 DNA: TGTGCCACCAGCAAACCCGGGAGTTCAGAGACCCAGTACTTC. Amino acids: CATSKPGSSETQYF.

This clone appeared once. The chain recombines TRBV4-1 with TRBJ2-7; 7 nucleotides agree with TRBD2. V dropped 0 bases and J dropped 3; count of bases not matched to a gene: 5. Germline-derived CDR1 and CDR2 are MGHRA and YSYEKL. This CDR3 region has 15 residues. DNA of the CDR3: TGCGCCAGCAGCCAAGACCCGGGAGGCGACTACGAGCAGTACTTC. Protein sequence: CASSQDPGGDYEQYF.

The CDR3 bases are TGCGCCAGCAGCTTGGAACAGGGCGGGTACGAGCAGTACTTC. This codes for CASSLEQGGYEQYF. This chain joins TRBV5-1 and TRBJ2-7, with D possibly TRBD1 on 6 matching bases. Germline values: CDR1 SGHRS, CDR2 YFSETQ. Trimming removed 0 bases from V and 4 bases from J, with 11 bases in between. This CDR3 is built from 14 residues.

The rearrangement links TRBV25-1 to TRBJ2-1, with D possibly matching TRBD1 (6 bases). V was pared by 5 bases and J by 9 bases, with 14 bases between. CDR3 length equals 13 residues. CDR1 is MGHDK and CDR2 is SYGVNS in the germline V gene. The CDR3, as DNA: TGTGCCAGCAGTTTACAACAGGGCCTTGAGCAGTTCTTC. It translates to CASSLQQGLEQFF.

The V call is TRBV19, the J call TRBJ2-3; possible D gene TRBD2, 6 bases. The germline V gene encodes CDR1 LNHDA and CDR2 SQIVND (reference sequence). With 1 base removed from V and 2 bases from J, the gap between germline ends came to 7 bases. This CDR3 has 14 amino acids. The CDR3 protein is CASSIGLVTDTQYF. The DNA for the CDR3 is TGTGCCAGTAGTATAGGACTAGTCACAGATACGCAGTATTTT.

The chain uses TRBV21-1 and TRBJ1-4; the D segment call TRBD1 is taken from the table without a DNA check. TRBV21-1 has pseudogene status. This CDR3 contains 17 residues. For the CDR3, the DNA is TGTGCCAGCACCCCAAAGGGGACAGGGGTTATATACGAAAAACTGTTTTTT. Translation: CASTPKGTGVIYEKLFF.

This rearrangement joins TRBV11-2 to TRBJ2-1; 14 nucleotides match TRBD2. This CDR3 contains 17 residues. The J segment lost 8 bases and the V segment lost 1 base, leaving 7 bases of the junction unmatched. Germline-derived CDR1 and CDR2 are SGHAT and FQNNGV. CDR3 region: CASSLGPGLAGEDEQFF. CDR3 coding DNA: TGTGCCAGCAGCTTAGGCCCGGGACTAGCGGGGGAGGATGAGCAGTTCTTC. The whole variable domain, filled in from reference TRBV11-2 and TRBJ2-1, reads EAGVAQSPRYKIIEKRQSVAFWCNPISGHATLYWYQQILGQGPKLLIQFQNNGVVDDSQLPKDRFSAERLKGVDSTLKIQPAKLEDSAVYLCASSLGPGLAGEDEQFFGPGTRLTVL.

This clone was counted once. The chain combines TRBV7-2 with TRBJ1-1; 7 nucleotides match TRBD1. CDR3 length equals 14 residues. CDR1 and CDR2 (germline): SGHTA, FQGNSA. With 5 bases clipped from V and 5 bases from J, the junction kept 8 bases outside the gene matches. As DNA, the CDR3 is TGTGCCAGCAGCGGCAGGGGGGCGAGAACTGAAGCTTTCTTT. It specifies CASSGRGARTEAFF.

This chain joins TRBV4-2 and TRBJ2-2; tentative D call: TRBD2 (5 bases). CDR1 and CDR2 (germline): LGHNA, YNFKEQ. The CDR3 loop spans 14 amino acids. V lost 3 bases, J lost 6 bases, and 11 bases lay in between. As DNA, the CDR3 is TGTGCCAGCAGCCATTCTTCGGGGTCCGGGGAGCTGTTTTTT. Translating gives CASSHSSGSGELFF.

The J gene is TRBJ2-6, the V gene TRBV27, with 7 bases that match TRBD2. The V gene's germline CDR1 is MNHEY and CDR2 SMNVEV (reference sequence). V shed 5 bases and J 2 bases; nucleotides not matched to a gene: 3. This CDR3 comprises 15 residues. The chain's CDR3 is CASSGLGAGANVLTF. The CDR3 region has the DNA TGTGCCAGCAGTGGACTAGGAGCTGGGGCCAACGTCCTGACTTTC.

The chain joins TRBV28 to TRBJ2-5; TRBD2 matches at 10 bases. Germline V gene lookup returns CDR1 MDHEN and CDR2 SYDVKM. The ends lost 3 bases at V and 1 base at J; junction bases unmatched: 11. This CDR3 region has 18 residues. Written as DNA, the CDR3 is TGTGCCAGCAGTTTTTTGACTAGCGGGCGCCCACCCCAAGAGACCCAGTACTTC. Encoded protein: CASSFLTSGRPPQETQYF.

This clone has just one count. The chain uses TRBV9 and TRBJ2-1; 7 bases are shared with TRBD1. J gave up 5 bases and V 3 bases, and 8 bases lay outside the gene matches. The CDR3 is 15 amino acids. Germline V gene sequence: CDR1 SGDLS, CDR2 YYNGEE. The CDR3 protein is CASSGGQAQNNEQFF. The DNA of the CDR3 is TGTGCCAGCAGCGGCGGACAGGCGCAAAACAATGAGCAGTTCTTC.

The CDR3 DNA sequence: TGTGCCAGCAGTTCATCCGCTATCCCGACAGGGGAGAACACTGAAGCTTTCTTT. This gives the protein CASSSSAIPTGENTEAFF. The V gene is TRBV27, the J gene TRBJ1-1; 8 nucleotides match TRBD1. The CDR3 runs 18 residues. The V gene's germline CDR1 is MNHEY and CDR2 SMNVEV (reference sequence). The ends lost 4 bases at V and 1 base at J; junction bases unmatched: 14.

J is TRBJ2-3 and V is TRBV9; TRBD1 is a possible D gene (7 bases). From germline, CDR1 is SGDLS and CDR2 YYNGEE. Trimming stripped 5 bases from V and 5 bases from J, with 15 bases between. The CDR3 covers 14 residues. CDR3 region: CASSRRGPGDTQYF. As DNA, the CDR3 is TGTGCCAGCAGTCGGAGGGGGCCCGGAGATACGCAGTATTTT.

The chain employs TRBV9 and TRBJ2-7; 10 nucleotides match TRBD1. Germline assignment: CDR1 SGDLS and CDR2 YYNGEE. V trimming: 5 bases; J trimming: 3 bases; junction bases outside the gene matches: 11. CDR3 length: 16 amino acids. The CDR3: CASRLGRDRGFYEQYF. The CDR3 region has the DNA TGTGCCAGCAGGCTTGGACGGGACAGGGGATTCTACGAGCAGTACTTC. Supplemented by reference TRBV9 and TRBJ2-7, the full variable domain reads DSGVTQTPKHLITATGQRVTLRCSPRSGDLSVYWYQQSLDQGLQFLIQYYNGEERAKGNILERFSAQQFPDLHSELNLSSLELGDSALYFCASRLGRDRGFYEQYFGPGTRLTVT.

The chain employs TRBV28 and TRBJ2-1; TRBD1 might be the D (5 bases). This CDR3 comprises 12 residues. CDR1 and CDR2 (germline): MDHEN, SYDVKM. Trimming pared 6 bases from V and 9 bases from J, leaving 12 bases between. The CDR3 sequence is CASRSTGGEQFF. The CDR3 nucleotides are TGTGCCAGCAGGTCTACAGGCGGTGAGCAGTTCTTC.

This chain links TRBV4-1 with TRBJ1-3; TRBD1 matches 8 bases. After removal of 0 bases from V and 4 bases from J, the junction contained 11 bases not matched to a gene. This CDR3 has 18 amino acids. CDR1 is MGHRA, CDR2 YSYEKL, per germline. This chain's CDR3 is CASSQDNGGAGGGNTIYF. The CDR3 DNA reads TGCGCCAGCAGCCAAGATAACGGTGGGGCAGGGGGCGGAAACACCATATATTTT.

The DNA of the CDR3 is TGTGCCAGCTCACCGCTGGGGACTAGCGGGAACTCCTACAATGAGCAGTTCTTC. It specifies CASSPLGTSGNSYNEQFF. This chain uses TRBV18 with TRBJ2-1, with 13 bases matching TRBD2. The CDR3 extends over 18 amino acids. The germline CDR1 and CDR2 sequences are KGHSH and LQKENI. Germline trimming cut 3 bases from V and 0 bases from J; bases unmatched to any gene: 5. Full variable domain (missing parts from reference TRBV18 and TRBJ2-1): NAGVMQNPRHLVRRRGQEARLRCSPMKGHSHVYWYRQLPEEGLKFMVYLQKENIIDESGMPKERFSAEFPKEGPSILRIQQVVRGDSAAYFCASSPLGTSGNSYNEQFFGPGTRLTVL.

This clone was observed a few times. The chain links TRBV4-1 to TRBJ1-6; TRBD1 is a possible D gene (6 bases). The CDR3 has 20 amino acids. CDR1 is MGHRA and CDR2 is YSYEKL in the germline V gene. The V end lost 4 bases, the J end lost 6 bases, and 28 bases lay between the germline ends. CDR3 loop: CASSPRVGPTGPLPNSPLHF. CDR3 nucleotides: TGCGCCAGCAGCCCCCGGGTAGGGCCAACAGGGCCCTTGCCTAATTCACCCCTCCACTTT.

This clone has only one observation. The chain employs TRBV10-3 and TRBJ1-5, with 9 bases aligning to TRBD1. The CDR3 covers 14 residues. The V gene's germline CDR1 is ENHRY and CDR2 SYGVKD. V lost 6 bases and J lost 2; bases outside the gene matches: 2. For the CDR3, the DNA is TGTGCCATCAGGGGGGACAGGGGCAATCAGCCCCAGCATTTT. Protein sequence: CAIRGDRGNQPQHF.

This sequence joins TRBV5-4 and TRBJ2-5; D is possibly TRBD1 (5 bases). Germline V CDR1 and CDR2: SGHNT, YYREEE (reference sequence). V was pared by 3 bases and J by 6 bases, with 15 bases between. This CDR3 contains 14 residues. The CDR3 region has the DNA TGTGCCAGCAGCTCCCAGGGAAGTCTCAAGACCCAGTACTTC. Protein sequence: CASSSQGSLKTQYF.

V and J are TRBV6-6 and TRBJ2-1, with a weak D call TRBD1 (5 bases). Germline CDR1 is MNHNY and CDR2 is SVGAGI (reference sequence). CDR3 length: 14 amino acids. Trimming took 6 bases from V and 5 from J, leaving 14 bases between them. CDR3 sequence reads: CASSNRRRDNEQFF. In DNA, the CDR3 is TGTGCCAGCAGCAACAGGAGAAGGGACAATGAGCAGTTCTTC.

The chain has TRBV28 and TRBJ2-7; D gene ambiguous. Trimming removed 2 bases at V and 0 bases at J, with 5 bases between. This CDR3 comprises 13 residues. Per germline, CDR1 MDHEN and CDR2 SYDVKM. The CDR3 reads CASSLLRSYEQYF. The CDR3 nucleotides are TGTGCCAGCAGTTTACTCCGCTCCTACGAGCAGTACTTC.

In its sample, this clone was seen once. The chain joins TRBV5-1 to TRBJ1-2; 7 bases are a match to TRBD1. CDR1 is SGHRS, CDR2 YFSETQ, per germline. The J segment lost 5 bases and the V segment lost 4 bases, leaving 5 bases of the junction unmatched. The CDR3 extends over 13 amino acids. The CDR3 region has the DNA TGCGCCAGCAGCCTGGACAGGACGTATGGCTACACCTTC. This codes for CASSLDRTYGYTF.

The chain has TRBV28 and TRBJ2-7; 10 bases are a match to TRBD1. Trimming at V came to 4 bases and at J to 3 bases, leaving 3 bases not matched to a gene. Germline CDR1 and CDR2: MDHEN and SYDVKM. This CDR3 contains 14 residues. CDR3 nucleotides: TGTGCCAGCAGTTCAGACAGGGGGCGCTACGAGCAGTACTTC. Translating it yields CASSSDRGRYEQYF.